These 10 T cell receptor beta chains share one sample of origin, sequenced in a study of cytomegalovirus exposure and HLA in healthy donors. PCR was performed using 60 Vbeta and 13 Jbeta primers. Sequencing was performed with immunoSEQ multiplex PCR; in TCRdb, only in-frame clones are kept and a portion is missing. The sample has 120,000 or so clones, over 65% seen once. The sample taken for sequencing was PBMCs. The receptor source for this set is a woman between 45 and 65 years old in good health and CMV-seropositive.

V gene TRBV5-1 combines with J gene TRBJ2-2; D might be TRBD2 (6 bases). V was shortened by 4 bases and J by 8 bases, with 15 bases between the two germline ends. This CDR3 is 14 amino acids long. Germline lookup yields CDR1 SGHRS and CDR2 YFSETQ. The CDR3 DNA is TGCGCCAGCAGCGCGGGCACCCGGGAGGGGGAGCTGTTTTTT. Its translation is CASSAGTREGELFF.

In regard to this clone: This sample also contains other DNA sequences that code for the same CDR3. V usage is TRBV18 and J usage is TRBJ1-5; D unclear. From germline, CDR1 is KGHSH and CDR2 LQKENI. Trimming took 3 bases from V and 1 from J, leaving 4 bases between them. This CDR3 region has 13 residues. CDR3 nucleotide sequence: TGTGCCAGCTCACCGGGCAGCAATCAGCCCCAGCATTTT. Protein sequence: CASSPGSNQPQHF. The full variable domain, rest sourced from reference TRBV18 and TRBJ1-5, is NAGVMQNPRHLVRRRGQEARLRCSPMKGHSHVYWYRQLPEEGLKFMVYLQKENIIDESGMPKERFSAEFPKEGPSILRIQQVVRGDSAAYFCASSPGSNQPQHFGDGTRLSIL.

This sequence joins TRBV7-2 and TRBJ2-3; 9 positions agree with TRBD1. CDR1 SGHTA and CDR2 FQGNSA come from the germline V gene. The CDR3 consists of 14 residues. V lost 5 bases to trimming and J lost 10 bases; unmatched junction nucleotides: 10. In nucleotides, the CDR3 is TGTGCCAGCAGCCCGGGACAGGGTTACTTAGCGCAGTATTTT. This translates into CASSPGQGYLAQYF.

This clone was recorded once. The CDR3 DNA reads TGCGCCAGCAGTGAAGCCGGTACTAGACTCCGCACAGATACGCAGTATTTT. The encoded protein is CASSEAGTRLRTDTQYF. The chain uses TRBV10-2 and TRBJ2-3, with D possibly being TRBD2 (5 bases). The CDR3 runs 17 residues. V was cut by 3 bases and J by 1 base, with 17 bases left in between. Germline CDR1 and CDR2: WSHSY and SAAADI.

This sequence joins TRBV19 and TRBJ2-1; 11 bases match TRBD2. CDR1 is LNHDA and CDR2 is SQIVND in the germline V gene (reference sequence). This CDR3 has 14 residues. V was clipped by 5 bases and J by 7 bases; unmatched bases: 4. The CDR3 loop is CASSRPSGRNEQFF. In nucleotides, the CDR3 is TGTGCCAGTAGTCGCCCTAGCGGGAGGAATGAGCAGTTCTTC. Full variable domain (remainder filled in from reference TRBV19 and TRBJ2-1): DGGITQSPKYLFRKEGQNVTLSCEQNLNHDAMYWYRQDPGQGLRLIYYSQIVNDFQKGDIAEGYSVSREKKESFPLTVTSAQKNPTAFYLCASSRPSGRNEQFFGPGTRLTVL.

This clone was detected only once. CDR3 loop: CASSIGVRGQPQHF. The DNA for the CDR3 is TGTGCCAGTAGTATAGGGGTGCGCGGACAGCCCCAGCATTTT. The chain couples TRBV19 to TRBJ1-5; D not resolved. Germline loops: CDR1 LNHDA, CDR2 SQIVND (reference sequence). The CDR3 has 14 amino acids. V was cut by 1 base and J by 7 bases, with 11 bases left in between.

The V and J genes are TRBV19 and TRBJ2-1, with 7 nucleotides matching TRBD2. CDR1 is LNHDA and CDR2 is SQIVND in the germline V gene (reference sequence). The V gene end was trimmed by 5 bases and the J gene end by 14 bases; junction bases not matched to a gene: 12. The CDR3 has 13 residues. The CDR3 nucleotides are TGTGCCAGTAGTCCACGACTGGGGAGGGGCGAGTTCTTC. Its protein is CASSPRLGRGEFF.

This CDR3 reads CASSRTSGGSGANVLTF. CDR3 sequence (DNA): TGTGCCAGTAGTAGGACTAGCGGGGGGTCTGGGGCCAACGTCCTGACTTTC. The V and J genes are TRBV19 and TRBJ2-6; 14 bases line up with TRBD2. Unmatched junction bases numbered 0, after V lost 4 bases and J lost 1 base. CDR1 and CDR2 (germline): LNHDA, SQIVND (reference sequence). This CDR3 region has 17 residues.

The chain couples TRBV4-2 to TRBJ1-6; possible D gene TRBD1, 6 bases. CDR3 length: 16 amino acids. Germline assignment: CDR1 LGHNA and CDR2 YNFKEQ. V lost 0 bases to trimming and J lost 9 bases, with 15 bases between them. The CDR3 protein is CASSQDSTGIISPLHF. The CDR3 DNA reads as TGTGCCAGCAGCCAAGATAGTACAGGGATAATTTCACCCCTCCACTTT.

There are a few counts of this clone. The chain joins TRBV9 to TRBJ1-5, with D uncertain. V was clipped by 0 bases and J by 7 bases, with 8 bases between them. The length of the CDR3 is 13 residues. Germline values: CDR1 SGDLS, CDR2 YYNGEE. The CDR3 protein is CASSVDGVQPQHF. CDR3 nucleotide sequence: TGTGCCAGCAGCGTAGACGGGGTACAGCCCCAGCATTTT.